This T cell receptor (beta chain) is from a study of regulatory dendritic cells for organ transplantation. Germline V lookup: CDR1 MNHNS, CDR2 SASEGT. The CDR3 covers 14 residues. Trimming shortened V by 2 bases and J by 3 bases, and 10 bases separated the two germline ends. The table came from immunoSEQ multiplex PCR; TCRdb's copy has only in-frame clones and leaves some out. This sample yields under 30,000 clones, of which roughly 79% are seen a single time; 2.2% belongs to the top ten. The specimen was memory CD4+ T cells from blood. The subset: CD45RO+ memory T cells. The genes are TRBV6-1 and TRBJ2-5, with unresolved D. The source is a human donor in good health. CDR3 DNA sequence: TGTGCCAGCAGTGAATTGGCGAGAGAAGAGACCCAGTACTTC. This sequence encodes CASSELAREETQYF.